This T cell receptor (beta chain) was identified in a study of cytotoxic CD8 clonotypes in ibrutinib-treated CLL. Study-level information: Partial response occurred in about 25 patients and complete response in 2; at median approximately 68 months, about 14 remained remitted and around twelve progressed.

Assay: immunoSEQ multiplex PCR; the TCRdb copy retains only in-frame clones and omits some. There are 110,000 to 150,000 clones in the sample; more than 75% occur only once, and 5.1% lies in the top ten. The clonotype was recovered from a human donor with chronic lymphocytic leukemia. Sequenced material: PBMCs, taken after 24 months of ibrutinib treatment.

The CDR3 nucleotides are TGTGCCAGCAGCCCCTTTGGAGAGGGCAGTCGGCCCCAGCATTTT. Its translation: CASSPFGEGSRPQHF. V gene TRBV7-8 combines with J gene TRBJ1-5; no reliable D call. The CDR3 extends over 15 amino acids. Germline lookup yields CDR1 SGHVS and CDR2 FQNEAQ. With 5 bases removed from V and 9 bases from J, the gap between germline ends came to 20 bases.